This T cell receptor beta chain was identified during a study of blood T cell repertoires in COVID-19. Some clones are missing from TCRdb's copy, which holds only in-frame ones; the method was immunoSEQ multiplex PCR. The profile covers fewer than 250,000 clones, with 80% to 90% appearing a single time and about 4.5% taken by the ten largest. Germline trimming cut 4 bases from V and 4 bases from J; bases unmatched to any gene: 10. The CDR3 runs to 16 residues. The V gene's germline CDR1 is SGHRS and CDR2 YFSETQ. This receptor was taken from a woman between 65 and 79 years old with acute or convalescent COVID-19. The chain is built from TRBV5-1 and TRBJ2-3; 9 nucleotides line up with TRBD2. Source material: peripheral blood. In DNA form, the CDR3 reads TGCGCCAGCAGCAAGGACGGCGGGGGGGCCTCAGATACGCAGTATTTT. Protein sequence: CASSKDGGGASDTQYF.